The 9 T cell receptor beta chains listed next were all sequenced from one sample in a study of cytomegalovirus exposure and HLA in healthy donors. PCR involved 60 Vbeta and 13 Jbeta primers. Method: immunoSEQ multiplex PCR; TCRdb's copy keeps in-frame clones and lacks some. The sample lists 90,000 to 150,000 clones, roughly 82% occurring once. Sequencing used PBMCs. The receptors were gathered from a young man in good health and CMV-seropositive.

This chain uses TRBV11-2 with TRBJ2-3; 10 bases agree with TRBD2. The ends lost 1 base at V and 2 bases at J; junction bases unmatched: 6. CDR3 length equals 17 residues. Per germline, CDR1 SGHAT and CDR2 FQNNGV. CDR3 protein: CASSLVLAGASTDTQYF. The CDR3 DNA follows: TGTGCCAGCAGCTTAGTTCTAGCGGGGGCCTCCACAGATACGCAGTATTTT.

This rearrangement joins TRBV4-1 to TRBJ2-1; 8 bases match TRBD2. The J segment lost 4 bases and the V segment lost 3 bases, leaving 5 bases of the junction unmatched. CDR3 length: 15 amino acids. Germline-derived CDR1 and CDR2 are MGHRA and YSYEKL. The CDR3 nucleotides are TGCGCCAGCAGCCAGGGGGCGGGAGGTTACAATGAGCAGTTCTTC. Protein product: CASSQGAGGYNEQFF.

The J gene is TRBJ1-2, the V gene TRBV18; 7 bases are shared with TRBD1. CDR1 KGHSH and CDR2 LQKENI come from the germline V gene. V was pared by 3 bases and J by 2 bases, with 9 bases of the junction left unmatched. The CDR3 is 16 amino acids. The CDR3 DNA is TGTGCCAGCTCACCGGGACAGAGGAACAGAAACTATGGCTACACCTTC. Translation: CASSPGQRNRNYGYTF.

The V and J genes are TRBV7-2 and TRBJ2-7, with 7 bases matching TRBD2. This CDR3 is built from 14 residues. Looked up from germline, CDR1 is SGHTA and CDR2 is FQGNSA. V was clipped by 5 bases and J by 0 bases; unmatched bases: 4. As DNA, the CDR3 is TGTGCCAGCAGCCCAACTAGCGCCTCCTACGAGCAGTACTTC. It yields the protein CASSPTSASYEQYF.

V gene TRBV13 combines with J gene TRBJ1-1; no clear D. This CDR3 has 11 residues. Germline V gene data show CDR1 as PRHDT and CDR2 as FYEKMQ (reference sequence). The ends were cut back, 1 base at V and 11 bases at J, with 8 bases in the middle. The CDR3 region is CASSLESTAFF. The CDR3 nucleotides are TGTGCCAGCAGCTTAGAATCGACTGCTTTCTTT.

On this clone: One end of the junction varies from germline; a read error may be responsible. The V and J genes are TRBV7-7 and TRBJ2-5, with TRBD2 as a possible D gene (5 bases). CDR1 is SSHAT, CDR2 FNYEAQ, per germline (reference sequence). This CDR3 region has 15 residues. The CDR3 DNA is TGTGCTAGCAGCTTAGGGAGCACCGTGGCAGAGACCCAGTACTTC. As protein: CASSLGSTVAETQYF.

The chain combines TRBV6-1 with TRBJ1-2; D gene unclear. The CDR3 covers 13 residues. Trimming removed 6 bases from V and 8 bases from J, with 16 bases in between. CDR1 is MNHNS, CDR2 SASEGT, per germline. This CDR3 reads CASSLGRARGYTF. The CDR3, as DNA: TGTGCCAGCAGCCTCGGCCGAGCGAGGGGCTACACCTTC.

This chain links TRBV6-1 with TRBJ1-1; D is perhaps TRBD1 (5 bases). V was trimmed by 2 bases and J by 1 base, leaving 5 bases between them. Germline CDR1 reads MNHNS; CDR2 reads SASEGT. CDR3 length: 13 residues. The CDR3 sequence is CASSERGNTEAFF. CDR3 nucleotides: TGTGCCAGCAGTGAAAGGGGGAACACTGAAGCTTTCTTT.

The gene calls are TRBV4-1 and TRBJ1-1; tentative D call: TRBD1 (5 bases). V shed 3 bases and J shed 0 bases, with 11 bases lying between them. Germline CDR1 and CDR2: MGHRA and YSYEKL. The CDR3 has 15 amino acids. The CDR3 nucleotides read TGCGCCAGCAGCCACCAGGGCGATATGAACACTGAAGCTTTCTTT. Translated: CASSHQGDMNTEAFF.